The 12 T cell receptor beta chains reported below all come from one sample, sequenced in a study of cytotoxic CD8 clonotypes in ibrutinib-treated CLL. The assay was immunoSEQ multiplex PCR, and TCRdb's table has in-frame clones only and misses some. The sample records 52,000 or so clones, roughly 49% being singletons. Material: PBMCs, obtained at disease progression, from a patient treated with ibrutinib. The receptors were gathered from a human donor with chronic lymphocytic leukemia.

The V and J genes are TRBV28 and TRBJ1-4; D is uncertain. CDR1 and CDR2 from the germline V gene are MDHEN and SYDVKM. CDR3 length equals 14 residues. With 6 bases removed from V and 0 bases from J, the gap between germline ends came to 8 bases. The CDR3 DNA reads as TGTGCCAGCAGGCCCAGAGCAACTAATGAAAAACTGTTTTTT. Amino acid sequence: CASRPRATNEKLFF.

This chain joins TRBV6-1 and TRBJ2-1, with TRBD2 matching over 10 bases. The CDR3 totals 15 residues. Losses at the gene ends were 2 bases for V and 8 bases for J; bases not matched to a gene: 6. Germline CDR1 is MNHNS and CDR2 is SASEGT. CDR3 amino acids: CASSESAGGLYEQFF. DNA for the CDR3: TGTGCCAGCAGTGAATCAGCGGGGGGGCTCTATGAGCAGTTCTTC.

The chain carries TRBV11-3 and TRBJ2-7; 11 bases map to TRBD1. This CDR3 comprises 13 residues. V gave up 8 bases and J gave up 4 bases; unmatched junction bases: 4. Germline V gene data show CDR1 as SGHNT and CDR2 as YENEEA. CDR3 sequence (DNA): TGTGCCAGCGGCGGACAGGGGGCGTACGAGCAGTACTTC. Translation gives CASGGQGAYEQYF.

This sequence joins TRBV29-1 and TRBJ2-7; 16 positions agree with TRBD2. V lost 5 bases to trimming and J lost 4 bases; unmatched junction nucleotides: 8. The CDR3 extends over 16 amino acids. Germline V CDR1 and CDR2: SQVTM, ANQGSEA. CDR3 coding DNA: TGCAGCGTTCAGACCGGGACTAGCGGGAGGGAGTACGAGCAGTACTTC. Translated, it gives CSVQTGTSGREYEQYF.

The chain combines TRBV5-1 with TRBJ1-3; possibly TRBD1 for D (5 bases). Trimming cost V 4 bases and J 4 bases, with 12 bases left between them. This CDR3 has 14 residues. Germline CDR1 is SGHRS and CDR2 is YFSETQ. CDR3 sequence: CASSKDTKGNTIYF. CDR3 bases: TGCGCCAGCAGCAAGGACACCAAAGGAAACACCATATATTTT.

The DNA for the CDR3 is TGTGCCAGCAGCTTGTGGAGCTCAGATACGCAGTATTTT. This gives the protein CASSLWSSDTQYF. The gene calls are TRBV5-8 and TRBJ2-3; unclear D gene. Trimming left V 1 base short and J 4 bases short, with 7 bases between. Germline CDR1 reads SGHTS; CDR2 reads YDEGEE. This CDR3 comprises 13 residues.

The chain employs TRBV7-2 and TRBJ2-7; D tentatively reads TRBD1 or TRBD2 (6 bases each). The CDR3 extends over 16 amino acids. V was clipped by 1 base and J by 0 bases, with 13 bases between them. CDR1 is SGHTA and CDR2 is FQGNSA in the germline V gene. CDR3 sequence (DNA): TGTGCCAGCAGCTTAGAGGGGGGCAGGACCTCCTACGAGCAGTACTTC. It translates to CASSLEGGRTSYEQYF.

The chain joins TRBV6-5 to TRBJ2-1, with 13 positions matching TRBD2. Per germline, CDR1 MNHEY and CDR2 SVGAGI. Unmatched junction bases numbered 4, after V lost 6 bases and J lost 5 bases. The CDR3 covers 15 residues. The CDR3: CASSRTSGGNNEQFF. The CDR3 nucleotides read TGTGCCAGCAGCCGGACTAGCGGGGGCAACAATGAGCAGTTCTTC.

The chain employs TRBV19 and TRBJ2-1; TRBD2 might be the D (6 bases). CDR1 is LNHDA, CDR2 SQIVND, per germline (reference sequence). The CDR3 sequence is 14 residues long. V was cut by 4 bases and J by 8 bases, with 15 bases left in between. The CDR3 sequence is CASSRGLAVDEQFF. The CDR3 DNA sequence: TGTGCCAGTAGTAGGGGACTCGCGGTCGATGAGCAGTTCTTC.

The J gene is TRBJ2-7, the V gene TRBV5-1; a possible D gene is TRBD1 (6 bases). V shed 5 bases and J shed 2 bases, with 17 bases lying between them. Germline V gene sequence: CDR1 SGHRS, CDR2 YFSETQ. The CDR3 contains 15 residues. In DNA form, the CDR3 reads TGCGCCAGCAGTCCCTCCCCCGGACAGACCTACGAGCAGTACTTC. Its translation is CASSPSPGQTYEQYF.

The chain uses TRBV19 and TRBJ1-1; TRBD1 is a possible D gene (5 bases). The V gene's germline CDR1 is LNHDA and CDR2 SQIVND (reference sequence). The V end was cut by 3 bases, the J end by 0 bases, with 14 bases between. The CDR3 is 16 amino acids. The CDR3 bases are TGTGCCAGTAGTATCCGCTCGACAGTTATGAACACTGAAGCTTTCTTT. Its protein is CASSIRSTVMNTEAFF.

The V call is TRBV6-1, the J call TRBJ2-7; D unclear. The CDR3 sequence is 14 residues long. The V end lost 7 bases, the J end lost 5 bases, and 18 bases lay between the germline ends. Germline CDR1 MNHNS, CDR2 SASEGT. The CDR3 loop reads CASTGLRGVHEQYF. The CDR3 DNA follows: TGTGCCAGCACCGGGCTCCGCGGTGTCCACGAGCAGTACTTC.